This TCR beta chain was sequenced for a study of T cell repertoires in cytomegalovirus infection. Study information: Both recently identified HLA-C-restricted and well-studied HLA-B-restricted CMV epitopes were used in the study. An indication of both CMV infection and matching HLA type came from public TCR beta signatures. Findings and caveats of the study: Summed frequency of public TCR beta families distinguished CMV carriers with the relevant HLA.

TCRdb itself ran the reads through MiXCR, one entry per CDR3 protein. The sample contains some 320,000 distinct CDR3 sequences, 25% to 35% of which appear only once. This clonotype came up a few times. The antigen remains unidentified. Germline lookup yields CDR1 MNHEY and CDR2 SMNVEV (reference sequence). Trimming took off 4 bases at V and 1 base at J, with 9 bases between the two ends. The CDR3 has 14 residues. This specimen consisted of cultured PBMCs, obtained from culture after CMV antigen stimulation. The clonotype originates from a human donor in good health (CMV status not recorded). Some clones in this sample may be carry-over from other donors' samples. V and J are TRBV27 and TRBJ2-3; D possibly uses TRBD1 or TRBD2 (5 bases each). The CDR3 loop reads CASSWGSGTDTQYF. CDR3 sequence (DNA): TGTGCCAGCAGTTGGGGGTCGGGCACAGATACGCAGTATTTT.